One sample yielded the 15 T cell receptor beta chains listed below, sequenced in a study of blood T cells in healthy people across ages. It was with a sample-barcoded 5' primer and a J-beta primer mix that a second PCR of roughly 6 to 12 cycles was run. TCRdb itself ran the 5' RACE reads through MiXCR, one entry per CDR3 protein. The sample holds about 1,800,000 distinct CDR3 sequences; approximately 30% are singletons and the top ten take approximately 7.7%. The sequencing input was blood. The source of these receptors is a woman in her 30s in good health.

The chain has TRBV18 and TRBJ1-2; D ambiguous. With 6 bases removed from V and 4 bases from J, the gap between germline ends came to 18 bases. Germline V gene lookup returns CDR1 KGHSH and CDR2 LQKENI. This CDR3 spans 15 amino acids. The CDR3 loop reads CASSPTGPSSYGYTF. CDR3 nucleotide sequence: TGTGCCAGCTCGCCAACCGGACCCTCAAGCTATGGCTACACCTTC.

This sequence joins TRBV18 and TRBJ2-2; D is possibly TRBD1 or TRBD2 (5 bases each). The V end lost 6 bases, the J end lost 3 bases, and 17 bases lay between the germline ends. The CDR3 extends over 16 amino acids. Germline assignment: CDR1 KGHSH and CDR2 LQKENI. Here the CDR3 reads CASSSGTSLYTGELFF. CDR3 in DNA: TGTGCCAGCTCCTCGGGGACGTCACTATACACCGGGGAGCTGTTTTTT.

The chain recombines TRBV5-1 with TRBJ2-5; tentatively, D is TRBD2 (6 bases). Germline CDR1 and CDR2: SGHRS and YFSETQ. Trimming left V 4 bases short and J 6 bases short, with 16 bases between. CDR3 length: 14 amino acids. DNA of the CDR3: TGCGCCAGCAGCGGTGGGGGACTTCTACAGACCCAGTACTTC. Translated: CASSGGGLLQTQYF.

The CDR3 sequence: CAHGRGGTDTQYF. The CDR3 nucleotides are TGTGCCCATGGCAGGGGGGGAACAGATACGCAGTATTTT. The rearrangement joins TRBV12-3 or TRBV12-4 to TRBJ2-3; D assignment may be TRBD1 or TRBD2 (7 bases each). Between the trimmed V and J ends, which lost 11 bases and 3 bases, there was a span of 15 bases. The CDR3 extends over 13 amino acids.

The chain uses TRBV14 and TRBJ1-5, with no clear D. With 0 bases removed from V and 5 bases from J, the gap between germline ends came to 8 bases. From germline, CDR1 is SGHDN and CDR2 FVKESK. The CDR3 runs to 14 residues. The CDR3 protein is CASSQEIGHQPQHF. CDR3 DNA sequence: TGTGCCAGCAGCCAAGAGATAGGGCATCAGCCCCAGCATTTT.

The sample holds a few counts of this clonotype. The chain uses TRBV12-3 or TRBV12-4 and TRBJ1-1; D unclear. The CDR3 loop spans 10 amino acids. Trimming pared 3 bases from V and 11 bases from J, leaving 7 bases between. CDR3 nucleotide sequence: TGTGCCAGCAGTTTTGGGATGGCTTTCTTT. Its protein product is CASSFGMAFF.

The chain joins TRBV9 to TRBJ2-1; D might be TRBD2 (5 bases). Trimming removed 4 bases from V and 6 bases from J, with 14 bases in between. Germline CDR1 is SGDLS and CDR2 is YYNGEE. The CDR3 runs 14 residues. CDR3 sequence: CASSPRGFCNEQFF. The CDR3 region has the DNA TGTGCCAGCAGCCCTCGAGGGTTTTGCAATGAGCAGTTCTTC.

The chain carries TRBV6-5 and TRBJ2-5, with TRBD2 matching over 7 bases. The CDR3 covers 15 residues. Germline values: CDR1 MNHEY, CDR2 SVGAGI. Trimming at V came to 4 bases and at J to 1 base, leaving 6 bases not matched to a gene. The CDR3 loop is CASSSPASGQETQYF. CDR3 coding DNA: TGTGCCAGCAGTTCCCCCGCTAGCGGCCAAGAGACCCAGTACTTC.

The rearrangement uses TRBV3-1 and TRBJ2-1; TRBD2 matches 10 bases. The germline gives CDR1 LGHDT, CDR2 YNNKEL (reference sequence). Trimming removed 5 bases from V and 3 bases from J; junction bases left unmatched: 4. The CDR3 loop spans 15 amino acids. The CDR3 region has the DNA TGTGCCAGCAGCACGGGACTAGCGCGCTACAATGAGCAGTTCTTC. Its protein product is CASSTGLARYNEQFF.

This clonotype has only a few counts. This chain connects TRBV7-2 to TRBJ2-1, with D maybe TRBD2 (5 bases). Germline lookup yields CDR1 SGHTA and CDR2 FQGNSA. Trimming pared 4 bases from V and 4 bases from J, leaving 11 bases between. The CDR3 is 14 amino acids. DNA of the CDR3: TGTGCCAGCAGCTCGGCCCCGGGGTACAATGAGCAGTTCTTC. Amino acids: CASSSAPGYNEQFF. The full variable domain, rest sourced from reference TRBV7-2 and TRBJ2-1, is GAGVSQSPSNKVTEKGKDVELRCDPISGHTALYWYRQSLGQGLEFLIYFQGNSAPDKSGLPSDRFSAERTGGSVSTLTIQRTQQEDSAVYLCASSSAPGYNEQFFGPGTRLTVL.

Comment on this clonotype: A clone one base away is much larger, so this may be a read error. This chain links TRBV20-1 with TRBJ2-7, with a possible D match to TRBD2 (6 bases). This CDR3 region has 12 residues. The V gene's germline CDR1 is DFQATT and CDR2 SNEGSKA (reference sequence). Written as DNA, the CDR3 is TGCAGTGCCAGGGACTCCGACTACGAGCAGGACTTC. Its translation: CSARDSDYEQDF.

The chain is built from TRBV25-1 and TRBJ1-1; 7 bases map to TRBD1. The junction had 4 bases not matched to a gene; V was cut back by 3 bases and J by 0 bases. The germline V gene encodes CDR1 MGHDK and CDR2 SYGVNS. The CDR3 runs to 15 residues. The CDR3 coding sequence is TGTGCCAGCAGTGATGACAGGGCGATGAACACTGAAGCTTTCTTT. Protein sequence: CASSDDRAMNTEAFF.

Many counts were recorded for this clonotype. The chain couples TRBV7-2 to TRBJ2-5, with D maybe TRBD2 (7 bases). CDR3 length equals 15 residues. Germline V lookup: CDR1 SGHTA, CDR2 FQGNSA. Trimming pared 2 bases from V and 5 bases from J, leaving 15 bases between. CDR3 coding DNA: TGTGCCAGCAGCTTAACCCCGGGGGGCGCTGAGACCCAGTACTTC. It yields the protein CASSLTPGGAETQYF.

This chain joins TRBV5-1 and TRBJ1-1; unclear D gene. V shed 4 bases and J shed 3 bases, with 13 bases lying between them. The CDR3 is 14 amino acids. CDR1 SGHRS and CDR2 YFSETQ come from the germline V gene. CDR3: CASSPRVGYTEAFF. CDR3 sequence (DNA): TGCGCCAGCAGCCCGCGAGTAGGCTACACTGAAGCTTTCTTT.

This clonotype was detected many times. This rearrangement joins TRBV6-2 or TRBV6-3 to TRBJ2-1; TRBD1 matches at 7 bases. V trimming: 5 bases; J trimming: 0 bases; junction bases outside the gene matches: 4. CDR1 and CDR2 from the germline V gene are MNHEY and SVGEGT. CDR3 length equals 15 residues. The CDR3 nucleotides read TGTGCCAGCAGTGATACAGGGGCCTCCTACAATGAGCAGTTCTTC. Translation gives CASSDTGASYNEQFF.